This entry concerns a single T cell receptor beta chain. J gave up 5 bases and V 4 bases, and 4 bases lay outside the gene matches. Germline lookup yields CDR1 KGHDR and CDR2 SFDVKD. The CDR3 covers 14 residues. These data originate in a study of blood T cell repertoires in COVID-19. In the study overall: Sites across the United States, Italy and Spain contributed samples from acute and convalescent COVID-19. Sources were T cells, B-cell-depleted T cells, or PBMCs; the material itself was cDNA or gDNA.

In Seattle, patients joined the study during active infection and were tracked longitudinally. The method was immunoSEQ multiplex PCR; TCRdb's version includes in-frame clones alone and lacks a portion of them. Among 300,000 to 350,000 clones listed, over 85% were seen once. Sequenced sample: peripheral blood. The rearrangement uses TRBV24-1 and TRBJ1-5; 7 bases map to TRBD1. This sequence originates from a woman in her fifties or sixties with COVID-19, enrolled during active disease. The CDR3: CATSEQDRDQPQHF. The CDR3, as DNA: TGTGCCACCAGTGAACAAGACAGGGATCAGCCCCAGCATTTT.